The 11 T cell receptor beta chains below were found in one sample sequenced in a study of response to subunit inactivated influenza vaccine. TCRdb reprocessed the RT-PCR reads via MiXCR and lists one record per CDR3 protein. The sample has roughly 700,000 distinct CDR3 sequences, 15% to 18% seen once. The sequencing here drew on PBMCs from blood, taken roughly 12 days after vaccination. These receptors were collected from a man aged 50-59 years who received an inactivated influenza vaccine.

This chain uses TRBV7-9 with TRBJ1-2; D possibly corresponds to TRBD1 (5 bases). Germline V lookup: CDR1 SEHNR, CDR2 FQNEAQ (reference sequence). V was shortened by 5 bases and J by 4 bases, with 20 bases between the two germline ends. This CDR3 comprises 16 residues. As DNA, the CDR3 is TGTGCCAGCAGCCCCTCGGGCAGGGAAAACCTCTATGGCTACACCTTC. As protein: CASSPSGRENLYGYTF.

This clonotype was observed many times. The V gene is TRBV7-9, the J gene TRBJ2-5, with TRBD1 as a possible D gene (6 bases). The CDR3 is 13 residues long. V was cut by 5 bases and J by 3 bases, with 10 bases left in between. The germline CDR1 and CDR2 sequences are SEHNR and FQNEAQ (reference sequence). CDR3 in amino acids: CASSPRTEETQYF. CDR3 bases: TGTGCCAGCAGCCCGAGGACAGAAGAGACCCAGTACTTC. Full variable domain (missing parts from reference TRBV7-9 and TRBJ2-5): DTGVSQNPRHKITKRGQNVTFRCDPISEHNRLYWYRQTLGQGPEFLTYFQNEAQLEKSRLLSDRFSAERPKGSFSTLEIQRTEQGDSAMYLCASSPRTEETQYFGPGTRLLVL.

This chain joins TRBV10-3 and TRBJ2-2; 7 nucleotides align to TRBD1. The CDR3 runs 15 residues. The ends lost 6 bases at V and 2 bases at J; junction bases unmatched: 6. CDR1 and CDR2 from the germline V gene are ENHRY and SYGVKD. CDR3 protein: CAISSGQLNTGELFF. CDR3 nucleotides: TGTGCCATCAGCTCGGGACAGCTAAACACCGGGGAGCTGTTTTTT.

The sample holds a few counts of this clonotype. The chain links TRBV28 to TRBJ2-5; D assignment may be TRBD1 or TRBD2 (5 bases each). V lost 8 bases to trimming and J lost 5 bases, with 21 bases between them. The CDR3 extends over 15 amino acids. CDR1 MDHEN and CDR2 SYDVKM come from the germline V gene. The CDR3 coding sequence is TGTGCCAGCGGCCTCCCGGGGACGGTCGTGGAGACCCAGTACTTC. Amino acids: CASGLPGTVVETQYF.

The chain links TRBV5-6 to TRBJ1-1; TRBD1 is a possible D gene (5 bases). CDR1 and CDR2 (germline): SGHDT, YYEEEE. V shed 2 bases and J shed 5 bases, with 7 bases lying between them. The CDR3 is 12 residues long. DNA of the CDR3: TGTGCCAGCAGCTTCAGGGAAACTGAAGCTTTCTTT. It encodes CASSFRETEAFF.

This clonotype appeared a few times. The gene calls are TRBV3-1 and TRBJ1-1, with D uncertain. The CDR3 sequence is 13 residues long. CDR1 is LGHDT and CDR2 is YNNKEL in the germline V gene (reference sequence). V lost 4 bases, J lost 12 bases, and 18 bases lay in between. The CDR3 is CASSRSDGLGTFF. For the CDR3, the DNA is TGTGCCAGCAGCCGATCGGACGGGCTGGGGACTTTCTTT.

The chain is built from TRBV6-2 or TRBV6-3 and TRBJ2-7; D ambiguous. V lost 3 bases to trimming and J lost 6 bases, with 12 bases between them. This CDR3 region has 13 residues. Looked up from germline, CDR1 is MNHEY and CDR2 is SVGEGT. CDR3 protein: CASSYVPRFEQYF. The CDR3, as DNA: TGTGCCAGCAGTTATGTTCCTCGCTTCGAGCAGTACTTC.

This clonotype was seen only a few times. J is TRBJ2-3 and V is TRBV6-2 or TRBV6-3; D may be TRBD1 or TRBD2 (5 bases each). The CDR3 sequence is 15 residues long. The V and J ends lost 4 bases and 3 bases respectively, with 14 bases between them. From germline, CDR1 is MNHEY and CDR2 SVGEGT. CDR3 nucleotides: TGTGCCAGCAGTTTCGGGACCGAGGGGACAGATACGCAGTATTTT. Residues: CASSFGTEGTDTQYF.

V and J are TRBV6-1 and TRBJ1-5; TRBD1 aligns across 7 bases. Losses at the gene ends were 6 bases for V and 4 bases for J; bases not matched to a gene: 12. Germline loops: CDR1 MNHNS, CDR2 SASEGT. There are 16 residues in the CDR3. CDR3 in amino acids: CASSGYSGGGNQPQHF. The CDR3 bases are TGTGCCAGCAGCGGCTACTCAGGGGGGGGTAATCAGCCCCAGCATTTT.

The chain is built from TRBV4-2 and TRBJ2-7; perhaps TRBD2 as D (7 bases). The CDR3 is 15 residues long. Between the trimmed V and J ends, which lost 4 bases and 1 base, there was a span of 14 bases. CDR1 is LGHNA and CDR2 is YNFKEQ in the germline V gene. The CDR3 region is CASSPRGATSYEQYF. In DNA form, the CDR3 reads TGTGCCAGCAGCCCTCGGGGGGCCACTTCCTACGAGCAGTACTTC.

CDR3 sequence reads: CATNRQGKETQYF. The DNA for the CDR3 is TGTGCCACCAACCGTCAGGGGAAAGAGACCCAGTACTTC. V usage is TRBV6-2 or TRBV6-3 and J usage is TRBJ2-5; tentative D call: TRBD1 (6 bases). CDR1 MNHEY and CDR2 SVGEGT come from the germline V gene. V lost 10 bases, J lost 3 bases, and 15 bases lay in between. There are 13 residues in the CDR3.